Reported below is one T cell receptor beta chain. The data originate from a study of T cell clones after liver transplantation. Trimming at V came to 3 bases and at J to 9 bases, leaving 1 base not matched to a gene. CDR1 is SQVTM and CDR2 is ANQGSEA in the germline V gene. The CDR3 is made up of 11 amino acids. Sequenced by immunoSEQ multiplex PCR; TCRdb stores in-frame clones only, minus some. The data show tens of thousands of clones, with over 70% seen just once and approximately 15% held by the top ten. The starting material was CD4+ T cells from blood, obtained before liver transplant. The chain links TRBV29-1 to TRBJ2-1; 8 bases line up with TRBD2. The sequence derives from a human donor who received a liver transplant. CDR3 nucleotides: TGCAGCGTTGATCGGGGGGGTGAGCAGTTCTTC. Residues: CSVDRGGEQFF.